This T cell receptor (beta chain) comes out of a study of blood T cell repertoires in COVID-19 (dated by TCRdb to the early 2020s). Broadly, across the study: Samples covering the acute and convalescent phases of COVID-19 were provided by collaborators in the United States, Italy and Spain. The material from the prospective study consisted of cDNA or gDNA derived from T cells, B-cell-depleted T cells, or PBMCs. Deeply sampled blood TCRbeta repertoires from subjects exposed to, actively infected with, or recovered from COVID-19 were included in the dataset. The repertoires were released in a freely available public database intended as a resource for research on the immune response to SARS-CoV-2. The samples were drawn from two sources: the first 160 participants of the ongoing ImmuneRACE study, and 1,254 subjects contributed by 6 global collaborators. The sample metadata nearly always contained a de-identified subject ID, COVID-19 status, age in years and sex. Where available, HLA class I and class II types were taken from metadata supplied by the sample provider and were not determined by assay-based typing.

Measured from the cysteine to the phenylalanine, the CDR3 is 13 residues long. CDR3 DNA is the only sequence kept; it has 39 bases, read in frame from the first base. Trimming removed 4 bases from V and 6 bases from J; the gene matches leave 6 bases unexplained. Per the germline V gene, SGDLS is the CDR1 and YYNGEE is the CDR2. Each collaborating institution followed its own protocols to collect whole blood in K2EDTA tubes. For TCRbeta analysis, collaborators shipped samples as frozen whole blood, isolated PBMCs, or DNA extracted from either of those sample types. The immunoSEQ Assay, a bias-controlled multiplex PCR, was used to amplify TCRbeta CDR3 regions from genomic DNA. The original pipeline was this. The number of nucleated cells in each sample was estimated by amplification of reference gene primers within the assay. To quantify the absolute abundance of each unique TCRbeta CDR3 rearrangement, sequence reads were collapsed and filtered. Productive Simpson clonality was computed per sample as the square root of Simpson's diversity index over productive rearrangements. TCRdb limited this immuneACCESS table to in-frame rearrangements with V and J called. A share of clones is missing; checked studies link under half to unresolved V genes, and the rest is unexplained. The V and J calls and clone size are taken from that table; D and trimming were inferred from the DNA. The sample data list about 100,000 clones, and around four fifths of these were observed just once. Of the sample, under 35% is held by the ten largest clones.

As regards this clone: This receptor's antigen is unknown. The sample holds no much larger clone one base away, and base qualities are not on file.

What the study reported, not specific to this receptor: The quantity of clinical and demographic metadata differed by source and by participant and was supplied without curation.

The receptor was derived from a man in his 70s with active or convalescent COVID-19. The chain is made from TRBV9 and TRBJ1-1, with 7 middle bases fitting TRBD1. What was sequenced was peripheral blood. The CDR3 region: CASSPAGTAEAFF. The DNA reads as follows: TGTGCCAGCAGCCCTGCCGGGACAGCTGAAGCTTTCTTT.